This record concerns one T cell receptor beta chain sequence. What it binds is unknown. Primers included in the PCR were 60 Vbeta and 13 Jbeta primers. Measured with immunoSEQ multiplex PCR; TCRdb has only the in-frame clones, and not every one. The sample holds approximately 180,000 clones, approximately 80% seen once. This sample is drawn from a study of cytomegalovirus exposure and HLA in healthy donors. Whole-study findings and limits: The authors excluded some V segments, including TRBV6-2 and TRBV6-3, as indistinguishable.

The junction had 6 bases not matched to a gene; V was cut back by 6 bases and J by 5 bases. CDR3 size: 15 residues. Germline V CDR1 and CDR2: SNHLY, FYNNEI. Sequenced input: PBMCs. This receptor was identified in a woman in her 40s in good health and CMV-seronegative. The chain couples TRBV2 to TRBJ2-1, with 11 nucleotides matching TRBD2. The CDR3 loop is CASRVGLAENNEQFF. For the CDR3, the DNA is TGTGCCAGCAGGGTGGGACTAGCGGAAAACAATGAGCAGTTCTTC.